The 27 T cell receptor beta chains reported below all come from one sample, sequenced in a study of T cells in women clearing cervical HPV infection. Some clones are missing from TCRdb's copy, which holds only in-frame ones; the method was immunoSEQ multiplex PCR. The ten most abundant clones cover less than 6% of a sample with some 40,000 clones. Sequenced material: blood buffy coat. These receptors originate from a woman between 18 and 75 years old with a cervical HPV16 infection that either progressed to CIN3+ or cleared (not recorded which).

Details on this clone: Other DNA sequences of this sample code for an identical CDR3. The CDR3 DNA, read in part, is TGCGCCAGCAGACCCGGGACAGGGACCAATGAAAAG. It translates to CASRPGTGTNEK. Given in full, the CDR3 is CASRPGTGTNEKLFF. The V gene is TRBV10-2, the J gene TRBJ2-2; 9 bases line up with TRBD1. Coverage ceases 3 residues before the CDR3 finishes, and the germline J gene fills in the end. Germline-derived CDR1 and CDR2 are WSHSY and SAAADI. CDR3 size: 15 residues.

With regard to this clone: The CDR3 extends 3 residues past the end of the read, so its final part is completed from the germline J gene. The chain uses TRBV12-3 or TRBV12-4 and TRBJ2-5; 7 positions agree with TRBD2. With 5 bases clipped from V and 5 bases from J, the junction kept 8 bases outside the gene matches. The CDR3 is made up of 14 amino acids. The part of the CDR3 DNA that was read is TGTGCCAGCAGTCTAAGGGAGGGGTGGGAGACC. Translating it yields CASSLREGWET. The entire CDR3 is CASSLREGWETQYF.

On this clone: The read gets to within 3 residues of the CDR3 end, and the germline J gene fills in the rest. The chain has TRBV7-2 and TRBJ1-2; no clear D. Trimming shortened V by 2 bases and J by 4 bases, and 11 bases separated the two germline ends. CDR3 size: 14 residues. The germline V gene encodes CDR1 SGHTA and CDR2 FQGNSA. The CDR3 protein is CASSLQEGGYGYTF. CDR3 DNA, as far as it was read: TGTGCCAGCAGCTTACAGGAGGGTGGCTATGGC.

Of note for this clone: The observed sequence ends 3 residues before the CDR3 terminus, with the missing tail filled in from the germline J gene. The chain recombines TRBV2 with TRBJ1-2; no clear D. The CDR3 has 11 residues. Trimming took off 7 bases at V and 4 bases at J, with 7 bases between the two ends. The germline CDR1 and CDR2 sequences are SNHLY and FYNNEI. Partial CDR3 DNA: TGTGCCAGCACACAAGGCTATGGC. It specifies CASTQGYG. The complete CDR3 reads CASTQGYGYTF.

With respect to this clone: Read data end 3 residues before the CDR3 end; the end is taken from the germline J gene. This chain links TRBV7-2 with TRBJ2-7, with 9 bases identical to TRBD1. There are 13 residues in the CDR3. Germline CDR1 is SGHTA and CDR2 is FQGNSA. Germline trimming cut 4 bases from V and 6 bases from J; bases unmatched to any gene: 4. The CDR3 spells CASSYRQGGEQYF. CDR3 DNA (partial): TGTGCCAGCAGCTACCGACAGGGGGGCGAG.

A word on this clone: The read stops 3 residues short of the end of the CDR3; the missing end is completed from the germline J gene. The chain joins TRBV18 to TRBJ1-2, with a weak D call TRBD1 (5 bases). This CDR3 spans 17 amino acids. In germline, CDR1 is KGHSH, CDR2 LQKENI. This CDR3 is CASSPETSGGSTDTYTF. Partial CDR3 DNA: TGTGCCAGCTCACCAGAGACTAGCGGGGGAAGCACAGATACC.

On this clone itself: The read falls 3 residues short of the CDR3 end, and the missing part is taken from the germline J gene. The chain has TRBV6-1 and TRBJ1-5, with a weak D call TRBD1 (5 bases). This CDR3 region has 17 residues. Germline lookup yields CDR1 MNHNS and CDR2 SASEGT. V shed 1 base and J shed 6 bases, with 19 bases lying between them. CDR3 protein: CASSEGWGVVTGQPQHF. The sequenced part of the CDR3 DNA is TGTGCCAGCAGTGAAGGGTGGGGGGTAGTAACAGGTCAGCCC.

Points on this clone: The sequenced fragment ends 3 residues before the CDR3 boundary, so the rest is inferred from the germline J gene. The J gene is TRBJ2-3, the V gene TRBV7-2; D not resolved. Germline-derived CDR1 and CDR2 are SGHTA and FQGNSA. The V and J ends lost 2 bases and 4 bases respectively, with 7 bases between them. CDR3 length: 13 residues. The sequenced part of the CDR3 DNA is TGTGCCAGCAGCTTAAGCGTGGCAGATACG. Translating it yields CASSLSVADT. Given in full, the CDR3 is CASSLSVADTQYF.

Comment on this clone: The observed sequence ends 3 residues before the CDR3 terminus, with the missing tail filled in from the germline J gene. This chain uses TRBV10-3 with TRBJ2-1, with 7 bases that match TRBD2. The CDR3 extends over 17 amino acids. V was pared by 6 bases and J by 0 bases, with 11 bases of the junction left unmatched. Germline CDR1 ENHRY, CDR2 SYGVKD. CDR3 DNA, as far as it was read: TGTGCCATCAGAGGGTTGCCTAGCGGCCACTCCTACAATGAG. It codes for CAIRGLPSGHSYNE. The CDR3 in full is CAIRGLPSGHSYNEQFF.

Points on this clone: The CDR3 end is not reached by the read, which stops 3 residues before it; the germline J gene fills it in. This chain links TRBV30 with TRBJ1-6, with TRBD1 matching over 10 bases. The ends lost 5 bases at V and 10 bases at J; junction bases unmatched: 5. From germline, CDR1 is GTSNPN and CDR2 SVGIG (reference sequence). The CDR3 length is 13 residues. Incomplete CDR3 DNA: TGTGCCTGGGGGACAGGGGTGAGGTCACCC. Its translation: CAWGTGVRSP. The CDR3 in its entirety is CAWGTGVRSPLHF.

To note about this clone: The CDR3 is cut off 3 residues early in the read; its end comes from the germline J gene. This chain uses TRBV7-2 with TRBJ1-2; no clear D gene. In germline, CDR1 is SGHTA, CDR2 FQGNSA. This CDR3 spans 13 amino acids. The CDR3 DNA, read in part, is TGTGCCAGCAGCCCCCGCGTCACAGATACC. Translation gives CASSPRVTDT. The whole CDR3 protein is CASSPRVTDTYTF.

Concerning this clone: The read ends 3 residues before the CDR3 terminus; that terminus is restored from the germline J gene. The rearrangement links TRBV23-1 to TRBJ1-2, with D uncertain. TRBV23-1 is an open reading frame, and its role is uncertain. CDR3 length: 15 amino acids. CDR3 amino acids: CASSPPWIARYDYTF. The sequenced CDR3 bases are TGCGCCAGCAGTCCCCCGTGGATAGCTAGATACGAC.

About this clone: The CDR3 end falls 3 residues outside the read, so it is completed with the germline J gene. The genes are TRBV14 and TRBJ2-1; D not certain. This CDR3 is 15 amino acids long. Germline loops: CDR1 SGHDN, CDR2 FVKESK. The ends were cut back, 1 base at V and 4 bases at J, with 11 bases in the middle. The covered CDR3 bases are TGTGCCAGCAGCCAAGGGAGAGTAGGGTACAATGAG. Translation gives CASSQGRVGYNE. The full CDR3 reads CASSQGRVGYNEQFF. Filled out from reference TRBV14 and TRBJ2-1, the complete variable domain reads EAGVTQFPSHSVIEKGQTVTLRCDPISGHDNLYWYRRVMGKEIKFLLHFVKESKQDESGMPNNRFLAERTGGTYSTLKVQPAELEDSGVYFCASSQGRVGYNEQFFGPGTRLTVL.

Of note for this clone: Read data end 3 residues before the CDR3 end; the end is taken from the germline J gene. The chain combines TRBV30 with TRBJ2-2, with 8 bases lining up with TRBD1. Looked up from germline, CDR1 is GTSNPN and CDR2 is SVGIG (reference sequence). CDR3 size: 15 residues. The CDR3 sequence is CAWSPPTGVDEKLFF. The part of the CDR3 DNA that was read is TGTGCCTGGAGTCCCCCGACAGGGGTAGATGAAAAG. The whole variable domain, remainder taken from reference TRBV30 and TRBJ2-2, is SQTIHQWPATLVQPVGSPLSLECTVEGTSNPNLYWYRQAAGRGLQLLFYSVGIGQISSEVPQNLSASRPQDRQFILSSKKLLLSDSGFYLCAWSPPTGVDEKLFFGEGSRLTVL.

Note on this clone: The CDR3 end is not reached by the read, which stops 3 residues before it; the germline J gene fills it in. The chain joins TRBV7-2 to TRBJ2-1, with 7 bases aligning to TRBD1. CDR3 size: 13 residues. The germline CDR1 and CDR2 sequences are SGHTA and FQGNSA. V was pared by 7 bases and J by 9 bases, with 9 bases of the junction left unmatched. CDR3 DNA, as far as it was read: TGTGCCAGCACCTCCGGGACAGTCGCTGAG. Protein product: CASTSGTVAE. The complete CDR3 sequence is CASTSGTVAEQFF.

For this clone: The CDR3 extends 3 residues past the end of the read, so its final part is completed from the germline J gene. The chain is built from TRBV29-1 and TRBJ2-1, with 9 bases fitting TRBD2. V lost 5 bases and J lost 0; bases outside the gene matches: 2. The CDR3 loop spans 14 amino acids. Germline assignment: CDR1 SQVTM and CDR2 ANQGSEA. CDR3 sequence: CSVRLAVSYNEQFF. The covered CDR3 bases are TGCAGCGTTAGACTAGCGGTCTCCTACAATGAG.

A word on this clone: The read ends 3 residues before the CDR3 terminus; that terminus is restored from the germline J gene. V usage is TRBV5-1 and J usage is TRBJ1-4; possible D gene TRBD1, 5 bases. The CDR3 is made up of 14 amino acids. Trimming stripped 0 bases from V and 3 bases from J, with 6 bases between. Germline CDR1 is SGHRS and CDR2 is YFSETQ. CDR3 DNA (partial): TGCGCCAGCAGCTTGGACAGGCCTAATGAAAAA. Protein sequence: CASSLDRPNEK. The full CDR3 is CASSLDRPNEKLFF.

In the case of this clone: Read sequence stops 3 residues before the CDR3 end, and the germline J gene provides the missing end. This chain joins TRBV7-9 and TRBJ2-1, with TRBD2 identical over 11 bases. This CDR3 has 15 amino acids. After removal of 3 bases from V and 5 bases from J, the junction contained 3 bases not matched to a gene. Germline lookup yields CDR1 SEHNR and CDR2 FQNEAQ (reference sequence). CDR3 region: CASSLKGLADNEQFF. Partial CDR3 DNA: TGTGCCAGCAGCTTGAAGGGACTAGCGGACAATGAG.

As to this clone: The sequenced fragment ends 3 residues before the CDR3 boundary, so the rest is inferred from the germline J gene. The chain uses TRBV18 and TRBJ2-7, with 10 bases aligning to TRBD1. The germline CDR1 and CDR2 sequences are KGHSH and LQKENI. The V gene end was trimmed by 3 bases and the J gene end by 5 bases; junction bases not matched to a gene: 7. CDR3 length: 15 amino acids. The CDR3 is CASSPTRTGGDEQYF. Partial CDR3 DNA: TGTGCCAGCTCACCCACGCGGACAGGGGGAGACGAG.

Worth noting for this clone: The missing CDR3 end, 3 residues past where the read stops, is filled in from the germline J gene. The V gene is TRBV2, the J gene TRBJ2-2; TRBD2 matches at 14 bases. This CDR3 is 18 amino acids long. V trimming: 5 bases; J trimming: 2 bases; junction bases outside the gene matches: 7. Per germline, CDR1 SNHLY and CDR2 FYNNEI. The CDR3 bases that were read are TGTGCCAGCAGTCCGCGACTAGCGGGAGGGTATAACACCGGGGAG. Translating gives CASSPRLAGGYNTGE. The whole CDR3 is CASSPRLAGGYNTGELFF. Drawing the rest from reference TRBV2 and TRBJ2-2, the complete variable domain is EPEVTQTPSHQVTQMGQEVILRCVPISNHLYFYWYRQILGQKVEFLVSFYNNEISEKSEIFDDQFSVERPDGSNFTLKIRSTKLEDSAMYFCASSPRLAGGYNTGELFFGEGSRLTVL.

About this clone itself: Coverage ceases 3 residues before the CDR3 finishes, and the germline J gene fills in the end. The chain joins TRBV2 to TRBJ2-2; D gene ambiguous. The CDR3 length is 18 residues. Trimming stripped 1 base from V and 0 bases from J, with 15 bases between. CDR1 and CDR2 (germline): SNHLY, FYNNEI. This chain's CDR3 is CASSEVMIQYSNTGELFF. CDR3 DNA (partial): TGTGCCAGCAGTGAAGTAATGATACAGTACTCGAACACCGGGGAG.

A note on this clone: The CDR3 extends 3 residues past the end of the read, so its final part is completed from the germline J gene. The V and J genes are TRBV24-1 and TRBJ2-7, with a possible D match to TRBD1 (6 bases). In germline, CDR1 is KGHDR, CDR2 SFDVKD. The CDR3 is 13 residues long. Trimming cost V 3 bases and J 3 bases, with 8 bases left between them. The sequenced CDR3 bases are TGTGCCACCAGTGATGTACAGGGCTACGAG. It codes for CATSDVQGYE. The full CDR3 protein reads CATSDVQGYEQYF.

In regard to this clone: The sequence runs out 3 residues before the end of the CDR3; the remainder is reconstructed from the germline J gene. The chain couples TRBV30 to TRBJ2-3, with unresolved D. The CDR3 is made up of 12 amino acids. V lost 4 bases, J lost 2 bases, and 7 bases lay in between. CDR1 is GTSNPN, CDR2 SVGIG, per germline (reference sequence). The CDR3 sequence: CAWTGYTDTQYF. CDR3 DNA, as far as it was read: TGTGCCTGGACAGGCTACACAGATACG.

The chain's CDR3 is CASRDMVVPLHF. The part of the CDR3 DNA that was read is TGTGCCAGCAGAGACATGGTTGTTCCC. This rearrangement joins TRBV28 to TRBJ1-6; D is unclear. Read coverage stops 3 residues before the CDR3 terminus; the germline J gene supplies the remainder. CDR3 length: 12 residues. Germline values: CDR1 MDHEN, CDR2 SYDVKM.

Remarks on this clone: The CDR3 end lies 3 residues beyond the end of the read and is filled in from the germline J gene. This sequence joins TRBV20-1 and TRBJ2-7; 9 bases fit TRBD2. CDR3 size: 13 residues. V lost 7 bases to trimming and J lost 5 bases; unmatched junction nucleotides: 9. CDR1 and CDR2 (germline): DFQATT, SNEGSKA (reference sequence). The sequenced CDR3 bases are TGCAGTGGGACGGGACTAGCCCGCCACGAG. This codes for CSGTGLARHE. In full, the CDR3 reads CSGTGLARHEQYF.

Concerning this clone: Coverage ceases 3 residues before the CDR3 finishes, and the germline J gene fills in the end. V usage is TRBV20-1 and J usage is TRBJ2-7, with 8 bases that match TRBD2. The J segment lost 5 bases and the V segment lost 3 bases, leaving 12 bases of the junction unmatched. Germline loops: CDR1 DFQATT, CDR2 SNEGSKA (reference sequence). This CDR3 has 15 residues. The CDR3 DNA, read in part, is TGCAGTGCTAGGGGAAGCGGGAGATTCATACACGAG. Residues: CSARGSGRFIHE. The CDR3 in its entirety is CSARGSGRFIHEQYF.

A note on this clone: Relative to the germline gene, one junction end is altered; a read error may explain this. The read falls 3 residues short of the CDR3 end, and the missing part is taken from the germline J gene. The rearrangement links TRBV5-1 to TRBJ2-3; 7 positions agree with TRBD2. This CDR3 is 16 amino acids long. Germline V gives CDR1 SGHRS, CDR2 YFSETQ. This chain's CDR3 is CASSDQVRLAPETQYF. CDR3 bases read: TGCGCCAGCAGCGACCAGGTCAGACTAGCCCCAGAGACG.